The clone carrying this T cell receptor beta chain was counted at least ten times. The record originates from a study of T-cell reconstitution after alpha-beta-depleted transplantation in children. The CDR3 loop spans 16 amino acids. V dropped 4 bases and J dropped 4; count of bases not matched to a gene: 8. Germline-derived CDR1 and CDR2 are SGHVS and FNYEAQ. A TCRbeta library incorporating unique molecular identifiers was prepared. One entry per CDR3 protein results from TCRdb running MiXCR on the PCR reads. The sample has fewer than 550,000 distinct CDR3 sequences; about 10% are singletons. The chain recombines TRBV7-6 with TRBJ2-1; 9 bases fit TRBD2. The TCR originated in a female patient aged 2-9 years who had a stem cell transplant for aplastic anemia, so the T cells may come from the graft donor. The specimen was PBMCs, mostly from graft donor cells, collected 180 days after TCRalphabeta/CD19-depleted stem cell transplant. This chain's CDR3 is CASSYPRTSAYNEQFF. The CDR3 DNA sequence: TGTGCCAGCAGCTACCCAAGGACTAGCGCATACAATGAGCAGTTCTTC.